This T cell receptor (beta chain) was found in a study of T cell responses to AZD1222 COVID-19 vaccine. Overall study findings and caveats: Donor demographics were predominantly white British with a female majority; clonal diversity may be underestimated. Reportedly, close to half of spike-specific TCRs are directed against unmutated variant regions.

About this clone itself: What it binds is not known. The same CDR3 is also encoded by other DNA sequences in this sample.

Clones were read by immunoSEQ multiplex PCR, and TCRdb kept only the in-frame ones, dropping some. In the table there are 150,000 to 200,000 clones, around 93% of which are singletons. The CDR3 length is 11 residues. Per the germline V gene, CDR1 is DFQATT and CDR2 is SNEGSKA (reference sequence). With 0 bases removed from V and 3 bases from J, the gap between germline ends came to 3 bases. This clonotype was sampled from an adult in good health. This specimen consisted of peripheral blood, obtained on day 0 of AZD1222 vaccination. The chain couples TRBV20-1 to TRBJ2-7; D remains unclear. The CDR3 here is CSAREVYEQYF. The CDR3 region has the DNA TGCAGTGCTAGAGAGGTCTACGAGCAGTACTTC.